Described below is a single T cell receptor (beta chain) sequence and its context. Its antigen remains unidentified. Here immunoSEQ multiplex PCR was the method, and the copy in TCRdb shows in-frame clones only, minus some. The repertoire consists of around 160,000 clones, with roughly four fifths occurring once and the leading ten covering roughly 4%. The data derive from a study of T cell responses to AZD1222 COVID-19 vaccine. Study results and caveats: The donor group comprised mostly white British people and more females; the analysis possibly underestimated clonal diversity. Repertoire sampling happened only post peak T cell response.

The germline V and J ends were trimmed by 0 bases and 8 bases, with 10 bases remaining between them. This CDR3 has 13 residues. The germline V gene has CDR1 MNHEY and CDR2 SVGAGI. This receptor was obtained from an adult in good health. Sequences were derived from peripheral blood, sampled on day 0 of MenACWY control vaccination. The chain uses TRBV6-5 and TRBJ1-2; D gene unclear. The CDR3 loop is CASSYSLEGGYTF. CDR3 DNA sequence: TGTGCCAGCAGTTACTCCCTTGAGGGAGGCTACACCTTC.